These 28 T cell receptor beta chains were all obtained from the same sample, sequenced in a study of T cell repertoires in cytomegalovirus infection. TCRdb used MiXCR to reprocess the reads, holding one entry per CDR3 protein. The repertoire holds roughly 320,000 distinct CDR3 sequences, with 9.5% as singletons. Sequencing used PBMCs. The receptors derive from a human donor in good health (CMV status not recorded). Some clones in this sample may be carry-over from other donors' samples.

This clonotype came up a few times. This chain links TRBV6-1 with TRBJ2-3; no firm D call. The V and J ends lost 9 bases and 2 bases respectively, with 12 bases between them. The CDR3 totals 13 residues. CDR1 and CDR2 from the germline V gene are MNHNS and SASEGT. CDR3: CASRKALTDTQYF. Written as DNA, the CDR3 is TGTGCCAGTAGAAAGGCGCTCACAGATACGCAGTATTTT.

In its sample, this clonotype was seen many times. The chain couples TRBV20-1 to TRBJ1-3; no definite D call. Germline-derived CDR1 and CDR2 are DFQATT and SNEGSKA (reference sequence). The CDR3 has 12 residues. V lost 7 bases to trimming and J lost 2 bases, with 9 bases between them. The CDR3 DNA reads TGCAGTGTCCCTGGGGCTGGAAACACCATATATTTT. It specifies CSVPGAGNTIYF.

This clonotype turned up a few times. V usage is TRBV2 and J usage is TRBJ2-3; D is possibly TRBD2 (6 bases). The CDR3 spans 13 residues. Germline CDR1 SNHLY, CDR2 FYNNEI. V shed 5 bases and J shed 6 bases, with 12 bases lying between them. DNA of the CDR3: TGTGCCAGCAGTTCCTTAGCGGTCGATACGCAGTATTTT. Amino acid sequence: CASSSLAVDTQYF.

The sample holds a few counts of this clonotype. The rearrangement links TRBV4-3 to TRBJ2-2; 7 bases align to TRBD2. J was trimmed by 3 bases and V by 8 bases; bases with no gene match: 18. This CDR3 contains 18 residues. Germline V gene lookup returns CDR1 LGHNA and CDR2 YSLEER. The CDR3 DNA reads as TGCGCCAGCGGGGTATATGACGACTGGGAGGGGTACACCGGGGAGCTGTTTTTT. Amino acid sequence: CASGVYDDWEGYTGELFF.

The CDR3 coding sequence is TGTGCCAGCTCACCCAATAGCGGGATTCCCCACAATGAGCAGTTCTTC. Translation: CASSPNSGIPHNEQFF. V gene TRBV18 combines with J gene TRBJ2-1, with 8 nucleotides matching TRBD2. V gave up 3 bases and J gave up 5 bases; unmatched junction bases: 9. Germline loops: CDR1 KGHSH, CDR2 LQKENI. The CDR3 covers 16 residues.

There are many counts of this clonotype. The chain combines TRBV28 with TRBJ1-4; D ambiguous. Looked up from germline, CDR1 is MDHEN and CDR2 is SYDVKM. This CDR3 comprises 19 residues. V lost 4 bases, J lost 2 bases, and 23 bases lay in between. The CDR3 DNA is TGTGCCAGCAGTTCCATCCGGAGGGATTTTCTTTCGACTAATGAAAAACTGTTTTTT. Translation gives CASSSIRRDFLSTNEKLFF.

This clonotype was seen a handful of times. The gene calls are TRBV6-2 or TRBV6-3 and TRBJ2-1; possible D gene TRBD2, 5 bases. The CDR3 has 16 residues. Trimming cost V 0 bases and J 4 bases, with 13 bases left between them. Germline values: CDR1 MNHEY, CDR2 SVGEGT. The CDR3 coding sequence is TGTGCCAGCAGTTACTCTTCGCGGGCAGAGTACAATGAGCAGTTCTTC. Encoded protein: CASSYSSRAEYNEQFF.

This clonotype was seen repeatedly, ten times or more. The chain has TRBV12-3 or TRBV12-4 and TRBJ2-2, with D possibly being TRBD1 (5 bases). The CDR3 runs to 16 residues. V lost 7 bases, J lost 1 base, and 16 bases lay in between. CDR3 in amino acids: CASTHSRVQNTGELFF. Written as DNA, the CDR3 is TGTGCCAGCACCCACTCCAGGGTGCAGAACACCGGGGAGCTGTTTTTT.

The gene calls are TRBV6-5 and TRBJ2-1; TRBD1 aligns across 11 bases. The CDR3 is 15 amino acids. V lost 5 bases and J lost 7; bases outside the gene matches: 7. In germline, CDR1 is MNHEY, CDR2 SVGAGI. The CDR3 sequence is CASSQGQGAKNEQFF. In DNA, the CDR3 is TGTGCCAGCAGTCAAGGACAGGGGGCTAAGAATGAGCAGTTCTTC.

This clonotype came up many times. The J gene is TRBJ2-3, the V gene TRBV7-2; D perhaps matches TRBD2 (6 bases). The CDR3 is 14 residues long. Trimming removed 7 bases at V and 6 bases at J, with 17 bases between. CDR1 is SGHTA, CDR2 FQGNSA, per germline. CDR3 sequence (DNA): TGTGCCAGCACCTTCGTGCCGGAGGGGGATACGCAGTATTTT. It specifies CASTFVPEGDTQYF.

Only a few counts were recorded for this clonotype. This rearrangement joins TRBV28 to TRBJ2-5; 8 bases line up with TRBD2. J lost 2 bases, V lost 2 bases, and 10 bases had no gene match. This CDR3 is 17 amino acids long. Germline-derived CDR1 and CDR2 are MDHEN and SYDVKM. The CDR3 spells CASSLAKLAVGQETQYF. The DNA for the CDR3 is TGTGCCAGCAGTTTAGCCAAACTAGCGGTAGGACAAGAGACCCAGTACTTC. The full variable domain, in which reference TRBV28 and TRBJ2-5 provide the parts outside the CDR3, is DVKVTQSSRYLVKRTGEKVFLECVQDMDHENMFWYRQDPGLGLRLIYFSYDVKMKEKGDIPEGYSVSREKKERFSLILESASTNQTSMYLCASSLAKLAVGQETQYFGPGTRLLVL.

This clonotype was recorded a few times. V gene TRBV7-6 combines with J gene TRBJ2-7, with 8 bases lining up with TRBD1. The junction had 9 bases not matched to a gene; V was cut back by 5 bases and J by 12 bases. The CDR3 contains 12 residues. Per germline, CDR1 SGHVS and CDR2 FNYEAQ. This CDR3 is CASSPETGVMYF. The CDR3 bases are TGTGCCAGCAGCCCGGAGACAGGGGTGATGTACTTC. The full variable domain, its missing parts supplied by reference TRBV7-6 and TRBJ2-7, is GAGVSQSPRYKVTKRGQDVALRCDPISGHVSLYWYRQALGQGPEFLTYFNYEAQQDKSGLPNDRFSAERPEGSISTLTIQRTEQRDSAMYRCASSPETGVMYFGPGTRLTVT.

This clonotype was observed many times. The chain has TRBV12-3 or TRBV12-4 and TRBJ2-7; no firm D call. V was shortened by 7 bases and J by 3 bases, with 16 bases between the two germline ends. This CDR3 is 14 amino acids long. CDR3 bases: TGTGCCAGCACCTTGTCGTCCCACAGCTACGAGCAGTACTTC. It translates to CASTLSSHSYEQYF.

This clonotype came up many times. The J gene is TRBJ2-5, the V gene TRBV7-6, with TRBD2 identical over 8 bases. The CDR3 contains 16 residues. Looked up from germline, CDR1 is SGHVS and CDR2 is FNYEAQ. The ends lost 4 bases at V and 7 bases at J; junction bases unmatched: 14. This CDR3 is CASSSRTSWSMGTQYF. The CDR3 nucleotides read TGTGCCAGCAGCTCAAGGACTAGCTGGTCGATGGGGACCCAGTACTTC.

The V call is TRBV12-3 or TRBV12-4, the J call TRBJ2-7, with D perhaps being TRBD1 or TRBD2 (5 bases each). V lost 1 base to trimming and J lost 2 bases, with 12 bases between them. CDR3 length equals 15 residues. DNA for the CDR3: TGTGCCAGCAGTTTAGACCGGGACGTACCCTACGAGCAGTACTTC. It translates to CASSLDRDVPYEQYF.

The chain couples TRBV25-1 to TRBJ2-2; 11 bases are a match to TRBD2. The CDR3 length is 19 residues. CDR1 is MGHDK, CDR2 SYGVNS, per germline. V was pared by 3 bases and J by 4 bases, with 13 bases of the junction left unmatched. The CDR3 is CASSDPEVAGGHSTGELFF. The CDR3 region has the DNA TGTGCCAGCAGTGACCCCGAGGTAGCGGGGGGGCACAGCACCGGGGAGCTGTTTTTT.

This clonotype appeared many times. This rearrangement joins TRBV6-2 or TRBV6-3 to TRBJ2-1; 11 bases agree with TRBD2. The CDR3 length is 15 residues. From germline, CDR1 is MNHEY and CDR2 SVGEGT. Trimming cost V 6 bases and J 5 bases; bases outside gene matches: 6. This CDR3 is CASRPSGRRNNEQFF. The CDR3 nucleotides are TGTGCCAGCAGGCCTAGCGGGAGGCGAAACAATGAGCAGTTCTTC.

This clonotype has a handful of counts. The chain employs TRBV7-6 and TRBJ2-4; D possibly corresponds to TRBD2 (6 bases). The CDR3 has 16 residues. Germline lookup yields CDR1 SGHVS and CDR2 FNYEAQ. V was shortened by 2 bases and J by 1 base, with 12 bases between the two germline ends. CDR3 in amino acids: CASSLRGGNAKNIQYF. The CDR3 DNA follows: TGTGCCAGCAGCTTAAGGGGCGGGAACGCCAAAAACATTCAGTACTTC.

This clonotype was seen a few times. This rearrangement joins TRBV19 to TRBJ2-2; D is unresolved. Trimming pared 3 bases from V and 1 base from J, leaving 6 bases between. The CDR3 length is 14 residues. Looked up from germline, CDR1 is LNHDA and CDR2 is SQIVND (reference sequence). The CDR3 sequence is CASSIMGNTGELFF. In DNA, the CDR3 is TGTGCCAGTAGTATTATGGGGAACACCGGGGAGCTGTTTTTT.

The chain has TRBV20-1 and TRBJ1-2, with 9 bases lining up with TRBD1. The CDR3 is 12 amino acids. Per the germline V gene, CDR1 is DFQATT and CDR2 is SNEGSKA (reference sequence). The V and J ends lost 5 bases and 6 bases, in that order; junction bases with no gene match: 4. CDR3 in DNA: TGCAGTGCTTCGGACAGGGGTGATGGCTACACCTTC. This sequence encodes CSASDRGDGYTF.

The genes are TRBV6-6 and TRBJ1-1, with D uncertain. CDR3 length equals 14 residues. Germline loops: CDR1 MNHNY, CDR2 SVGAGI (reference sequence). V lost 3 bases and J lost 8, with 16 bases in between. CDR3 DNA sequence: TGTGCCAGCAGTTATACCGTTCGTAACCTCGAAGCTTTCTTT. Translated: CASSYTVRNLEAFF.

This clonotype was counted ten times or more. The chain has TRBV7-6 and TRBJ1-6; D gene unclear. This CDR3 has 13 amino acids. The germline CDR1 and CDR2 sequences are SGHVS and FNYEAQ. With 4 bases removed from V and 7 bases from J, the gap between germline ends came to 8 bases. The CDR3 DNA reads as TGTGCCAGCAGCTACGACCTAAATTCACCCCTCCACTTT. Translating gives CASSYDLNSPLHF.

This clonotype was counted only a few times. The chain is built from TRBV28 and TRBJ2-1; 9 bases are a match to TRBD2. J lost 8 bases, V lost 4 bases, and 12 bases had no gene match. The germline V gene has CDR1 MDHEN and CDR2 SYDVKM. This CDR3 is 16 amino acids long. The CDR3 spells CASSSLSAGGPYEQFF. In nucleotides, the CDR3 is TGTGCCAGCAGTTCCCTGAGCGCGGGAGGGCCGTATGAGCAGTTCTTC. Supplemented by reference TRBV28 and TRBJ2-1, the full variable domain reads DVKVTQSSRYLVKRTGEKVFLECVQDMDHENMFWYRQDPGLGLRLIYFSYDVKMKEKGDIPEGYSVSREKKERFSLILESASTNQTSMYLCASSSLSAGGPYEQFFGPGTRLTVL.

In its sample, this clonotype was seen many times. This sequence joins TRBV2 and TRBJ2-7, with D tentatively TRBD1 (5 bases). Between the trimmed V and J ends, which lost 7 bases and 5 bases, there was a span of 15 bases. The CDR3 is 13 amino acids. Germline V CDR1 and CDR2: SNHLY, FYNNEI. The CDR3 nucleotides are TGTGCCAGCACCCACGCAGGGCGGAACGAGCAGTACTTC. Translating it yields CASTHAGRNEQYF.

In regard to this clonotype: A read error is possible here, since a much larger clone lies one base away. The chain combines TRBV7-2 with TRBJ1-2, with D perhaps TRBD1 (6 bases). Germline assignment: CDR1 SGHTA and CDR2 FQGNSA. The V end lost 6 bases, the J end lost 4 bases, and 18 bases lay between the germline ends. The CDR3 contains 15 residues. DNA of the CDR3: TGTGCCAGCAGTTCTCGGACAGAGAACCTCTATGGCTACACCTTC. Encoded protein: CASSSRTENLYGYTF.

Turning to this clonotype: Since a much larger clone is just one base distant, this may be a read error. The rearrangement joins TRBV12-3 or TRBV12-4 to TRBJ1-5, with D possibly TRBD1 on 5 matching bases. This CDR3 spans 11 amino acids. V was trimmed by 3 bases and J by 8 bases, leaving 5 bases between them. CDR3 protein: CASSLGEPQHF. The CDR3 DNA reads as TGTGCCAGCAGTTTGGGGGAGCCCCAGCATTTT.

This clonotype was seen ten or more times. The rearrangement links TRBV19 to TRBJ2-1, with TRBD2 matching 10 bases. Germline CDR1 is LNHDA and CDR2 is SQIVND (reference sequence). CDR3 length equals 15 residues. V dropped 2 bases and J dropped 7; count of bases not matched to a gene: 5. The CDR3 here is CASSIQRGGLNEQFF. In DNA form, the CDR3 reads TGTGCCAGTAGTATACAGCGGGGGGGCCTAAATGAGCAGTTCTTC.

The V and J genes are TRBV28 and TRBJ1-2; the D gene is possibly TRBD1 (5 bases). Germline values: CDR1 MDHEN, CDR2 SYDVKM. Trimming stripped 5 bases from V and 7 bases from J, with 20 bases between. CDR3 length: 15 amino acids. The CDR3 loop reads CASSGGTRPSVGYTF. The CDR3 DNA sequence: TGTGCCAGCAGTGGGGGGACGAGACCTAGCGTTGGCTACACCTTC.